This T cell receptor beta chain originates from a study of patients and donors after allogeneic stem cell transplantation. CDR3 size: 12 residues. V was pared by 4 bases and J by 6 bases, with 11 bases between. CDR1 SGHRS and CDR2 YFSETQ come from the germline V gene. TCRdb ran MiXCR on the RT-PCR reads and lists one entry per CDR3 protein. The table records roughly 960,000 distinct CDR3 sequences, more than 15% of them present only once. This TCR derives from a human donor who was either an allogeneic HSCT recipient or a stem cell or donor lymphocyte infusion donor (not recorded which). It is not recorded whose cells these are; they may come from a transplant donor. The rearrangement links TRBV5-1 to TRBJ2-7, with unresolved D. Source material: blood, either unsorted or a sorted T cell fraction (not recorded which). The CDR3 here is CASSPDPREQYF. The CDR3 bases are TGCGCCAGCAGCCCAGACCCCCGCGAGCAGTACTTC.